One sample yielded the 19 T cell receptor beta chains listed below, sequenced in a study of blood T cells in healthy people across ages. With a J-beta primer mix and a sample-barcoded 5' primer, a second PCR ran about 7 to 12 cycles. TCRdb fed the 5' RACE reads into MiXCR, producing one record per CDR3 protein. The table lists about 1,000,000 distinct CDR3 sequences, around 43% of them singletons. The sample comprised blood. Source of these receptors: a woman aged 60-75 years in good health.

Worth noting for this clonotype: One junction end disagrees with the germline gene, perhaps due to a read error. The chain combines TRBV7-8 with TRBJ2-3, with TRBD2 identical over 11 bases. This CDR3 spans 15 amino acids. The V gene's germline CDR1 is SGHVS and CDR2 FQNEAQ. The CDR3, as DNA: TGTACCAGCAGCCGACTAGCGGGACCCGGATATACGCAGTATTTT. Its translation: CTSSRLAGPGYTQYF.

The chain combines TRBV20-1 with TRBJ1-2; 9 nucleotides align to TRBD1. CDR1 and CDR2 (germline): DFQATT, SNEGSKA (reference sequence). With 1 base clipped from V and 6 bases from J, the junction kept 9 bases outside the gene matches. The CDR3 is 15 residues long. This CDR3 is CSARGLDRGKHGYTF. The CDR3 DNA sequence: TGCAGTGCTAGAGGACTCGACAGGGGGAAGCATGGCTACACCTTC.

The gene calls are TRBV5-1 and TRBJ2-7, with a weak D call TRBD2 (6 bases). There are 14 residues in the CDR3. CDR1 and CDR2 from the germline V gene are SGHRS and YFSETQ. V lost 4 bases to trimming and J lost 6 bases, with 17 bases between them. DNA of the CDR3: TGCGCCAGCAGCCGGGACGGGGGAGGATTCGAGCAGTACTTC. Translated: CASSRDGGGFEQYF.

J is TRBJ1-2 and V is TRBV27; the D is unclear. Between the trimmed V and J ends, which lost 2 bases and 0 bases, there was a span of 7 bases. CDR1 MNHEY and CDR2 SMNVEV come from the germline V gene (reference sequence). The CDR3 extends over 14 amino acids. CDR3 DNA: TGTGCCAGCAGTTTAGGCAGCCCTAACTATGGCTACACCTTC. This encodes CASSLGSPNYGYTF.

This sequence joins TRBV12-3 or TRBV12-4 and TRBJ2-1, with 11 bases identical to TRBD1. The CDR3 sequence is 15 residues long. V lost 3 bases to trimming and J lost 4 bases; unmatched junction nucleotides: 2. As DNA, the CDR3 is TGTGCCAGCAGTTTTGGGACAGGGGGTTACAATGAGCAGTTCTTC. Translating gives CASSFGTGGYNEQFF.

This clonotype has only a few counts. V gene TRBV20-1 combines with J gene TRBJ2-1, with D hard to call. V lost 1 base, J lost 0 bases, and 10 bases lay in between. This CDR3 contains 15 residues. CDR1 is DFQATT, CDR2 SNEGSKA, per germline (reference sequence). CDR3 nucleotide sequence: TGCAGTGCTAGAGGCGAGATCTTCTCCTACAATGAGCAGTTCTTC. This encodes CSARGEIFSYNEQFF.

The V gene is TRBV5-4, the J gene TRBJ2-5; D possibly corresponds to TRBD1 (6 bases). Trimming took 1 base from V and 11 from J, leaving 21 bases between them. The CDR3 covers 15 residues. CDR1 and CDR2 (germline): SGHNT, YYREEE (reference sequence). The DNA for the CDR3 is TGTGCCAGCAGCTTGAGGGGGAGTACTTACAATGAGCAGTACTTC. It codes for CASSLRGSTYNEQYF.

The V call is TRBV20-1, the J call TRBJ2-1; 10 bases are shared with TRBD2. With V trimmed by 3 bases and J by 4 bases, 6 bases remained unmatched. CDR3 length equals 15 residues. Germline-derived CDR1 and CDR2 are DFQATT and SNEGSKA (reference sequence). The DNA for the CDR3 is TGCAGTGCTAGTGTAGGACTAGCGGTTTACAATGAGCAGTTCTTC. This codes for CSASVGLAVYNEQFF.

This clonotype was counted only a few times. The V call is TRBV27, the J call TRBJ2-3; 13 nucleotides align to TRBD2. The V and J ends lost 4 bases and 3 bases, in that order; junction bases with no gene match: 4. The CDR3 is 16 amino acids. Per germline, CDR1 MNHEY and CDR2 SMNVEV (reference sequence). The CDR3 region has the DNA TGTGCCAGCAGTTGGACTAGCGGGAGTTTAACAGATACGCAGTATTTT. Its translation: CASSWTSGSLTDTQYF.

The V call is TRBV6-1, the J call TRBJ1-2, with 8 bases matching TRBD1. Germline V gene sequence: CDR1 MNHNS, CDR2 SASEGT. This CDR3 spans 15 amino acids. Trimming removed 5 bases from V and 0 bases from J; junction bases left unmatched: 5. The CDR3 loop is CASSQGAHPNYGYTF. CDR3 coding DNA: TGTGCCAGCAGTCAGGGGGCCCATCCTAACTATGGCTACACCTTC.

The chain employs TRBV6-2 or TRBV6-3 and TRBJ2-7, with D uncertain. CDR1 is MNHEY, CDR2 SVGEGT, per germline. This CDR3 contains 14 residues. The V end was cut by 7 bases, the J end by 4 bases, with 17 bases between. CDR3 sequence: CASTPGGVLYEQYF. For the CDR3, the DNA is TGTGCCAGCACTCCCGGTGGGGTTCTTTACGAGCAGTACTTC.

This clonotype was counted between two and nine times. This chain links TRBV12-3 or TRBV12-4 with TRBJ2-3; perhaps TRBD2 as D (7 bases). V was trimmed by 2 bases and J by 2 bases, leaving 20 bases between them. The CDR3 sequence is 18 residues long. The CDR3 reads CASSLPIGGGPYTDTQYF. Here the CDR3 DNA reads TGTGCCAGCAGTTTACCCATAGGGGGAGGGCCGTACACAGATACGCAGTATTTT.

A single count supports this clonotype. The chain joins TRBV12-3 or TRBV12-4 to TRBJ2-1; D is possibly TRBD2 (7 bases). This CDR3 contains 14 residues. Trimming removed 6 bases from V and 13 bases from J, with 22 bases in between. CDR3 DNA: TGTGCCAGCAGGTTAAGCGGGAAGGGGGAGACCCAGTTCTTC. Residues: CASRLSGKGETQFF.

Concerning this clonotype itself: Relative to the germline gene, one junction end is altered; a read error may explain this. The rearrangement joins TRBV12-3 or TRBV12-4 to TRBJ1-5; 7 nucleotides line up with TRBD1. The CDR3 length is 13 residues. CDR3 region: CASTDDRAKPHHF. For the CDR3, the DNA is TGTGCCAGCACCGATGACAGGGCGAAGCCCCACCATTTT.

V gene TRBV2 combines with J gene TRBJ2-7; TRBD2 matches at 7 bases. The CDR3 has 12 amino acids. Germline values: CDR1 SNHLY, CDR2 FYNNEI. V was pared by 6 bases and J by 5 bases, with 4 bases of the junction left unmatched. The chain's CDR3 is CASRRELHEQYF. CDR3 DNA sequence: TGTGCCAGCAGGCGGGAGCTCCACGAGCAGTACTTC.

In this sample, this clonotype turned up once. V is TRBV28 and J is TRBJ2-1, with a weak D call TRBD2 (5 bases). Looked up from germline, CDR1 is MDHEN and CDR2 is SYDVKM. This CDR3 is 14 amino acids long. Deletions cut 1 base from V and 4 bases from J, with 8 bases between. The CDR3 DNA sequence: TGTGCCAGCAGTTTATCCCCGGGATACAATGAGCAGTTCTTC. It is translated as CASSLSPGYNEQFF. Looking up the rest from reference TRBV28 and TRBJ2-1 gives the full variable domain: DVKVTQSSRYLVKRTGEKVFLECVQDMDHENMFWYRQDPGLGLRLIYFSYDVKMKEKGDIPEGYSVSREKKERFSLILESASTNQTSMYLCASSLSPGYNEQFFGPGTRLTVL.

The chain recombines TRBV2 with TRBJ2-5; D is perhaps TRBD1 or TRBD2 (6 bases each). CDR3 size: 11 residues. With 2 bases removed from V and 11 bases from J, the gap between germline ends came to 9 bases. Germline V lookup: CDR1 SNHLY, CDR2 FYNNEI. The DNA for the CDR3 is TGTGCCAGCAGTGAACTAGGGGGGCAGTACTTC. Translation: CASSELGGQYF.

The genes are TRBV20-1 and TRBJ2-1; unclear D gene. The length of the CDR3 is 14 residues. The germline V and J ends were trimmed by 1 base and 8 bases, with 15 bases remaining between them. Germline CDR1 DFQATT, CDR2 SNEGSKA (reference sequence). CDR3 sequence (DNA): TGCAGTGCTAGAGTAACAATTCGAGAGGATGAGCAGTTCTTC. Its protein is CSARVTIREDEQFF.

The chain joins TRBV27 to TRBJ1-1; D is uncertain. The CDR3 loop spans 13 amino acids. Germline assignment: CDR1 MNHEY and CDR2 SMNVEV (reference sequence). Trimming pared 7 bases from V and 6 bases from J, leaving 15 bases between. CDR3 protein: CASTPSPRAEAFF. CDR3 sequence (DNA): TGTGCCAGCACTCCTTCCCCTCGTGCTGAAGCTTTCTTT.